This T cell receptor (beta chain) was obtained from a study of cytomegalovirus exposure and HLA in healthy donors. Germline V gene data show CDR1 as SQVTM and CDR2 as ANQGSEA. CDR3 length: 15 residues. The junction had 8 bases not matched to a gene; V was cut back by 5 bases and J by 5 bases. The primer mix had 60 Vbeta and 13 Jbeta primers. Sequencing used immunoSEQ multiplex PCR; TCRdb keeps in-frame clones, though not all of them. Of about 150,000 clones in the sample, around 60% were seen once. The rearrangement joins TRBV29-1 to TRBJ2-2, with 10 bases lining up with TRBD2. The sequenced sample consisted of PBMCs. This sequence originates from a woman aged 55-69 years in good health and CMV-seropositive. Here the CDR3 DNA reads TGCAGCGTTACCAGCGGGACTAGCGAGACCGGGGAGCTGTTTTTT. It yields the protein CSVTSGTSETGELFF.